The source of this TCR beta chain is a study of Ad26.COV2.S vaccination and SARS-CoV-2 variants (dated by TCRdb to the early 2020s). General notes on the study: Donors in the vaccine arm were drawn from COV1001, a phase I-IIa trial of Ad26.COV2.S in healthy adults that was multicentre, randomized, double-blind and placebo-controlled. A total of about 30 samples were included in the TCR-sequenced set, comprising 19 Ad26.COV2.S vaccine recipients, 5 placebo recipients and 8 SARS-CoV-2 convalescent individuals. Throughout the experiments and outcome assessment, investigators stayed blinded to trial group allocation. Ad26.COV2.S was given intramuscularly at 5x10^10 or 1x10^11 viral particles, as a single shot or as two shots 56 days apart. TCRbeta repertoire sequencing was used to assess the specificity and breadth of SARS-CoV-2-reactive T cell receptors after Ad26.COV2.S vaccination. Trial participants were randomized into five groups of five, in which low-dose or high-dose Ad26.COV2.S was given once or twice, or placebo was given on both occasions.

The immunoSEQ Assay was used to sequence TCRbeta CDR3 regions. After extraction, genomic DNA underwent amplification by bias-controlled multiplex PCR, followed by high-throughput sequencing. The original pipeline was this. To quantify the absolute abundance of every unique TCRbeta CDR3 region, sequences were collapsed and filtered. T cell fraction was estimated by normalization of TCRbeta template counts to usable DNA, with usable DNA being measured through amplification of reference genes present in all nucleated cells. Repertoire TCRs were annotated as SARS-CoV-2-specific by exact matching of V gene, CDR3 amino acid sequence and J gene to a known reactive TCR set. MIRA supplied the reference SARS-CoV-2 TCR set, which was filtered for enrichment in COVID-19-positive ImmuneCODE repertoires so that public or cross-reactive TCRs were removed. Using the MIRA antigens, annotated TCRs were further analysed by specific ORF or by position within an ORF. Breadth was defined as the number of annotated unique rearrangements divided by the total number of unique productive rearrangements, and depth was defined as the summed frequency of the annotated unique rearrangements. Two-sided Wilcoxon rank-sum tests were used to compare TCR breadth between groups. Not all clones reach the TCRdb copy of this immuneACCESS table, which keeps in-frame sequences only. Checked studies attribute under half of the gap to unresolved V genes and leave the rest unexplained. V and J calls and clone size are given by that table; D and trimming were obtained from the DNA. Within this sample are 350,000 to 400,000 clones, with roughly nine tenths of them counted one time only. The ten largest clonotypes hold approximately 3.7% of the sample.

The CDR3 has 13 amino acids, counting the end cysteine and phenylalanine. The sequence is cut down to CDR3 DNA, 39 bases in frame from base 1. The treatment or condition label, read with the paper, signifies: some 20 received Ad26.COV2.S at low or high dose, single or two shots; about 5 received placebo; per-sample allocation not given. For vaccine and placebo recipients, the sequenced repertoires came from samples collected on day 63 after the first injection. In Cohort 1b, 25 to 30 adults aged 18-55 years were enrolled at a single site in Boston, USA, between 29 July and 7 August 2020. Ad26.COV2.S was a replication-incompetent adenovirus type 26 vector that expressed a prefusion-stabilized SARS-CoV-2 spike protein derived from the original Wuhan strain. As to this clone: Its specific antigen is unknown. No base-level quality is on record; no much larger clone is a single base apart.

Beyond this particular receptor, the publication reports: Substantial breadth of spike-specific CD8+ and CD4+ T cell responses was reported after vaccination. The study was not powered to compare responses between vaccine doses or regimens. Vaccine and placebo recipients had similar non-spike TCR breadth, a finding consistent with the vaccine containing only spike. Higher spike-specific TCR breadth was observed in Ad26.COV2.S recipients than in placebo recipients (P = 0.0014). The authors noted that the TCR breadth and depth analyses may have underestimated total T cell responses.

The sequence was obtained from a person aged 18-65 years who received the Ad26.COV2.S COVID-19 vaccine or a placebo. Here the sequenced sample was peripheral blood, taken in a trial of Ad26.COV2.S vaccine versus placebo. This chain joins TRBV21-1 to TRBJ2-7; the table's D call, TRBD1, was not checked against the DNA. TRBV21-1 is labeled a pseudogene. The DNA is TGTGCCAGCTTGAGGGACAGGGGCTACGAGCAGTACTTC. Translated, this is CASLRDRGYEQYF.